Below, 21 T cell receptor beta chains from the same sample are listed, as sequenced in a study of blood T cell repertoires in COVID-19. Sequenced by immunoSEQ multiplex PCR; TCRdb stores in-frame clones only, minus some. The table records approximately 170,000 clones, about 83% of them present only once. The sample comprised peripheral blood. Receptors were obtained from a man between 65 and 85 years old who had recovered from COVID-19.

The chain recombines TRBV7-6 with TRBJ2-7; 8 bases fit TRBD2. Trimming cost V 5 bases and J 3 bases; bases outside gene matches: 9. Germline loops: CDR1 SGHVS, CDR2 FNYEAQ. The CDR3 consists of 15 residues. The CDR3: CASSPPAGAFYEQYF. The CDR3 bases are TGTGCCAGCAGCCCCCCAGCGGGAGCCTTCTACGAGCAGTACTTC.

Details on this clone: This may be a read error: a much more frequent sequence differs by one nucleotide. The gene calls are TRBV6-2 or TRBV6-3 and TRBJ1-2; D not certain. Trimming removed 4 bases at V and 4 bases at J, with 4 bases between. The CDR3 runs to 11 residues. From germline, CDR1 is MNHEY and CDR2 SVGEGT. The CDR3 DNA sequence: TGTGCCAGCAGTTCCAGCTATGGCTACACCTTC. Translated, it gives CASSSSYGYTF.

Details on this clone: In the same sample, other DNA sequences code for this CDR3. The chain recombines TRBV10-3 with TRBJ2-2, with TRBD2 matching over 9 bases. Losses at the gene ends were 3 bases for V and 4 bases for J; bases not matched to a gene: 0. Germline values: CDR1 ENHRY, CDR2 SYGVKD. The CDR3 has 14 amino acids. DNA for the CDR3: TGTGCCATCAGTGAACTAGCGGGCACCGGGGAGCTGTTTTTT. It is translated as CAISELAGTGELFF.

CDR3 nucleotide sequence: TGCGCCAGCAGCTTGGGTGGGGCCGGCACTGAAGCTTTCTTT. Translated: CASSLGGAGTEAFF. The chain employs TRBV5-1 and TRBJ1-1; a possible D gene is TRBD1 (5 bases). This CDR3 has 14 amino acids. Trimming cost V 0 bases and J 4 bases, with 10 bases left between them. Germline V CDR1 and CDR2: SGHRS, YFSETQ.

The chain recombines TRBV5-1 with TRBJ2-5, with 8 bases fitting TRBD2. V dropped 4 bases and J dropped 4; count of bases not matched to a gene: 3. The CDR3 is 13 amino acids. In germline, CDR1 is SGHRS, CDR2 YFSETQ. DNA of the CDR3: TGCGCCAGCAGCCCGGGACTAGGAGAGACCCAGTACTTC. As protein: CASSPGLGETQYF. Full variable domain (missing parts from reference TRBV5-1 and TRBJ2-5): KAGVTQTPRYLIKTRGQQVTLSCSPISGHRSVSWYQQTPGQGLQFLFEYFSETQRNKGNFPGRFSGRQFSNSRSEMNVSTLELGDSALYLCASSPGLGETQYFGPGTRLLVL.

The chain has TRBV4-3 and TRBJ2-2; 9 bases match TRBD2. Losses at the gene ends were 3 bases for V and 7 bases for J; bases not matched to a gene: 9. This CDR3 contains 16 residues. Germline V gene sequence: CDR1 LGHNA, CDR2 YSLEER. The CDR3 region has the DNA TGCGCCAGCAGCCACCAAGCGGGAGGTCCTGACGGGGAGCTGTTTTTT. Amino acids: CASSHQAGGPDGELFF.

The CDR3 sequence is CAIGSGRSDEQFF. The CDR3 region has the DNA TGTGCCATCGGTAGCGGGAGGTCGGATGAGCAGTTCTTC. The V and J genes are TRBV10-3 and TRBJ2-1, with 10 bases that match TRBD2. The CDR3 runs to 13 residues. In germline, CDR1 is ENHRY, CDR2 SYGVKD. V lost 8 bases to trimming and J lost 8 bases; unmatched junction nucleotides: 6.

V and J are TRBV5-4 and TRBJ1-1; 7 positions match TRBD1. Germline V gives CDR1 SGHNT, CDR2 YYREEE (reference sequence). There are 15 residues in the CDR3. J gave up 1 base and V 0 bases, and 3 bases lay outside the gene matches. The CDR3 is CASSLAGTANTEAFF. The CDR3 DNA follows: TGTGCCAGCAGCTTGGCAGGGACAGCGAACACTGAAGCTTTCTTT. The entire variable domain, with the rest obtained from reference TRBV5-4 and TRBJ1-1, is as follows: ETGVTQSPTHLIKTRGQQVTLRCSSQSGHNTVSWYQQALGQGPQFIFQYYREEENGRGNFPPRFSGLQFPNYSSELNVNALELDDSALYLCASSLAGTANTEAFFGQGTRLTVV.

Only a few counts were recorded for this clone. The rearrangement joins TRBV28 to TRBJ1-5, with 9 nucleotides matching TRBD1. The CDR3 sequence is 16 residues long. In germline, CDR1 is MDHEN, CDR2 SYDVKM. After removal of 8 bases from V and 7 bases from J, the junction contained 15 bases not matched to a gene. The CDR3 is CASEGPRDRVVQPQHF. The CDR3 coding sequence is TGTGCCAGCGAGGGGCCCCGGGACAGGGTCGTCCAGCCCCAGCATTTT. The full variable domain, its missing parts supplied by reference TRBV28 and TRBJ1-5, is DVKVTQSSRYLVKRTGEKVFLECVQDMDHENMFWYRQDPGLGLRLIYFSYDVKMKEKGDIPEGYSVSREKKERFSLILESASTNQTSMYLCASEGPRDRVVQPQHFGDGTRLSIL.

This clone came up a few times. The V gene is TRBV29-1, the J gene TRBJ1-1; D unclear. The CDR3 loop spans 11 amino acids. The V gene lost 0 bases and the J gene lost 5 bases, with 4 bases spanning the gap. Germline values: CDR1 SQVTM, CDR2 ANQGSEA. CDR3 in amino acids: CSVEDLTEAFF. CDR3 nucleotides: TGCAGCGTTGAAGATCTAACTGAAGCTTTCTTT.

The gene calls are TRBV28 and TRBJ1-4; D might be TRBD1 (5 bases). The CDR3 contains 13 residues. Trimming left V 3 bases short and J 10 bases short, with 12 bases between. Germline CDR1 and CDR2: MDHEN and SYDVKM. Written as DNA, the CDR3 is TGTGCCAGCAGTTTGCCAGGGAACGGAAAACTGTTTTTT. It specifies CASSLPGNGKLFF.

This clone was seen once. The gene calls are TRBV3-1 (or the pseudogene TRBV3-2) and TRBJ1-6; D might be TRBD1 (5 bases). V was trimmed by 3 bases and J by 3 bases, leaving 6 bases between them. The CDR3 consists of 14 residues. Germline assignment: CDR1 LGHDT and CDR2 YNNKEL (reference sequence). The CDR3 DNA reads TGTGCCAGCAGCCAGCAGGGCTATAATTCACCCCTCCACTTT. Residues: CASSQQGYNSPLHF.

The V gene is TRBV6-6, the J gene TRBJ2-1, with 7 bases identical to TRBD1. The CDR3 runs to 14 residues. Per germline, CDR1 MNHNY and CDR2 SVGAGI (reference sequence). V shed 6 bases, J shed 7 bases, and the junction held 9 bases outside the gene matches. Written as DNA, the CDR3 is TGTGCCAGCAGATCGAACCAACAGGGGAATGAGCAGTTCTTC. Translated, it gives CASRSNQQGNEQFF.

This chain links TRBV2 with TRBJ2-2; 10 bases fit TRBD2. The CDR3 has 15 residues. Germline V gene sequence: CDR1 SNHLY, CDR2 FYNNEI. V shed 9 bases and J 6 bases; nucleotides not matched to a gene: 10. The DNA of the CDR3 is TGTGCCAGTTCTAGCGGGAGTCGTGGTGCCGGGGAGCTGTTTTTT. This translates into CASSSGSRGAGELFF.

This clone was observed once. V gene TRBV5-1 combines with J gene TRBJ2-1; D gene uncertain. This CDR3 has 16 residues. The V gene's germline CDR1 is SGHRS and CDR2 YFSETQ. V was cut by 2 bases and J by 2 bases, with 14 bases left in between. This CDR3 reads CASSFQGAATYNEQFF. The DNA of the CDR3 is TGCGCCAGCAGCTTTCAAGGCGCGGCGACCTACAATGAGCAGTTCTTC.

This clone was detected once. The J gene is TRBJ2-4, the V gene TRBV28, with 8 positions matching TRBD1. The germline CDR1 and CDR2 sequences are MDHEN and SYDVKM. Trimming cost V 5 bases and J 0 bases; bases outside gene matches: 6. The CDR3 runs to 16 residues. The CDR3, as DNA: TGTGCCAGCAGTCCAGACAGGGGAATAGCCAAAAACATTCAGTACTTC. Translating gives CASSPDRGIAKNIQYF.

This chain's CDR3 is CASRIRDRNTGELFF. CDR3 nucleotides: TGTGCCAGCAGAATCCGGGACAGGAACACCGGGGAGCTGTTTTTT. V usage is TRBV27 and J usage is TRBJ2-2; TRBD1 agrees at 7 bases. CDR1 is MNHEY, CDR2 SMNVEV, per germline (reference sequence). The CDR3 totals 15 residues. The V gene end was trimmed by 6 bases and the J gene end by 1 base; junction bases not matched to a gene: 5.

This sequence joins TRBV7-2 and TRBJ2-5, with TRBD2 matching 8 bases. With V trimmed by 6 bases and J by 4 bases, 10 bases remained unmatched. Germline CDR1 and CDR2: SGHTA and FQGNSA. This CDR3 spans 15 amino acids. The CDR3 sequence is CASSSPREGRETQYF. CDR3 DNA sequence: TGTGCCAGCAGTTCCCCACGGGAGGGCCGAGAGACCCAGTACTTC.

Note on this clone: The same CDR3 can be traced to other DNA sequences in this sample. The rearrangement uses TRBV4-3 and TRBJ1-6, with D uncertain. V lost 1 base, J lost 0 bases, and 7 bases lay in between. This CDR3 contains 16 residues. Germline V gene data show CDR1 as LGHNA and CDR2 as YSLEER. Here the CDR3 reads CASSQASSSYNSPLHF. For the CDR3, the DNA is TGCGCCAGCAGCCAAGCCTCTAGCTCCTATAATTCACCCCTCCACTTT.

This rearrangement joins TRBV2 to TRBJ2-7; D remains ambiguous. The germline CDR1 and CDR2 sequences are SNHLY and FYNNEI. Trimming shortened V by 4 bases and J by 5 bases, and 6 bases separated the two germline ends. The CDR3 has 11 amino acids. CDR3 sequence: CASSVLHEQYF. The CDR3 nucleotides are TGTGCCAGCAGTGTACTACACGAGCAGTACTTC.

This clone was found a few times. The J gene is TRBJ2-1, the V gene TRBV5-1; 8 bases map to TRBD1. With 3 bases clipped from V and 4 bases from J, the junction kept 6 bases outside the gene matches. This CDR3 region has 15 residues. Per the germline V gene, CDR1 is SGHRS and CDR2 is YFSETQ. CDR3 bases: TGCGCCAGCAGCTCCGGACAGGGATCTTACAATGAGCAGTTCTTC. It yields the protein CASSSGQGSYNEQFF.